Included here is one T cell receptor (beta chain) sequence, with context. The antigen is undetermined. The data are from a study of T cells in localized non-small cell lung cancer. In germline, CDR1 is MDHEN, CDR2 SYDVKM. This CDR3 is built from 14 residues. Trimming took 2 bases from V and 2 from J, leaving 9 bases between them. Study observations and caveats: Researchers found a median around 50 of the top 100 tumor clones in adjacent lung. A denser population of T cells in blood accompanied longer overall survival. Uninvolved adjacent lung, not tumor, had the highest T cell clonality.

TCRdb's table, derived via immunoSEQ multiplex PCR, lists solely in-frame clones and lacks some. The sample includes around 30,000 clones, more than 85% of them seen just once. Sequencing was performed on peripheral blood, taken before any cancer treatment. The receptor was derived from an older female donor with stage I lung adenocarcinoma. The chain joins TRBV28 to TRBJ1-2, with D uncertain. CDR3 in amino acids: CASSLGVTNYGYTF. CDR3 DNA sequence: TGTGCCAGCAGTTTAGGAGTGACAAACTATGGCTACACCTTC.